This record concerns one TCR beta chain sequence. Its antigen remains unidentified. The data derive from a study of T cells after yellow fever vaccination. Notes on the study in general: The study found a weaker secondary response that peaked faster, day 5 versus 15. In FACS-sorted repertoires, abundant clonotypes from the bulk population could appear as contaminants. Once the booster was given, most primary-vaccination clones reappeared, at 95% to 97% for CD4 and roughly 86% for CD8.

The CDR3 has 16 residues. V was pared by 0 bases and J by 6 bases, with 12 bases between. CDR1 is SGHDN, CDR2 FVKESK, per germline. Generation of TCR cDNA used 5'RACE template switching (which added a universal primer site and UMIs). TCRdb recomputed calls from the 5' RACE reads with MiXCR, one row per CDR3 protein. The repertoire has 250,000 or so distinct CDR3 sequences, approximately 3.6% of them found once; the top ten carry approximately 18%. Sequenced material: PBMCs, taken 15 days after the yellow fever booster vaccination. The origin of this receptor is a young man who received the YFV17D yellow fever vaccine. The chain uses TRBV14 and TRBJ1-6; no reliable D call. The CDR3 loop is CASSQDQGWSNSPLHF. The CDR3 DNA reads TGTGCCAGCAGCCAAGATCAAGGGTGGAGTAATTCACCCCTCCACTTT.